The rows below give T cell receptor beta chains drawn from one sample of a study of memory CD4+ T cells and cytomegalovirus serostatus. Repertoires were generated with immunoSEQ multiplex PCR, while TCRdb's copy carries only in-frame clones and drops some. The repertoire holds some 48,000 clones, with roughly 80% as singletons. The sample taken for sequencing was memory CD4+ T cells from blood. The origin of the receptors is an adult in good health and CMV-seronegative. Each CDR3 is given without its conserved first and last residue.

j_call | v_call | cdr3_aa
TRBJ1-2 | TRBV28 | ASGTGYYGYT
TRBJ2-5 | TRBV19 | ASSTTGVVETQY
TRBJ1-1 | TRBV19 | ASLPGHQMNTEAF
TRBJ2-2 | TRBV2 | ASSVSGSTGELF
TRBJ2-7 | TRBV12-5 | ASGLQTGTASYEQY
TRBJ2-7 | TRBV5-5 | ASSLELAMSSYEQY
TRBJ2-1 | TRBV2 | ASSGKPEQF
TRBJ2-2 | TRBV7-9 | ASSSPPSGRNTGELF
TRBJ2-7 | TRBV19 | ASSARDSYEQY
TRBJ2-2 | TRBV19 | ASSRGYTGELF
TRBJ2-5 | TRBV11-2 | ASSSRGLAVVQETQY
TRBJ2-5 | TRBV27 | ASRSGNSETQY
TRBJ2-1 | TRBV27 | ASSLLVGEQF
TRBJ2-1 | TRBV7-7 | ASSLAGGPSYNEQF
TRBJ1-5 | TRBV2 | ASRRAANQPQH
TRBJ2-1 | TRBV27 | ASTALGGRGNEQF
TRBJ2-2 | TRBV2 | ASTFRTSGYTGELF
TRBJ2-5 | TRBV7-6 | ASSLQGIQETQY
TRBJ2-1 | TRBV7-8 | ASSFLNRQASSYNEQF
TRBJ1-3 | TRBV9 | ASSVGLETSSGNTIY
TRBJ1-1 | TRBV27 | ASTKSGGNTEAF
TRBJ1-2 | TRBV11-2 | ASSLDSGSGGYT
TRBJ2-1 | TRBV30 | AWSVAGGSGGYNEQF
TRBJ2-1 | TRBV30 | AWSTIVSEQF